This T cell receptor (beta chain) was sequenced for a study of blood T cell repertoires in COVID-19. Turning to the study itself: Samples of COVID-19 (acute and convalescent) were obtained from the United States, Italy and Spain.

Profiled with immunoSEQ multiplex PCR; TCRdb holds only in-frame clones, not every one. The data hold 200,000 to 250,000 clones, with 75% to 90% observed a single time. Recruits, aged roughly 18 to 95 years, lived in 24 US areas. Recovery meant two consecutive negative NP/OP PCR tests, professional clearance, or resolved symptoms. The sequence derives from a man between 35 and 55 years old who had recovered from COVID-19. Sequences were obtained from PBMCs or T cells enriched from blood (not recorded which).

The CDR3 spells CASSYAVQPRADTQYF. The CDR3 DNA reads TGTGCCAGCAGTTATGCCGTGCAACCGCGGGCAGATACGCAGTATTTT. This chain connects TRBV6-5 to TRBJ2-3; D might be TRBD2 (5 bases). Germline V CDR1 and CDR2: MNHEY, SVGAGI. V was shortened by 3 bases and J by 4 bases, with 17 bases between the two germline ends. The CDR3 totals 16 residues.